The T cell receptor beta chain described here comes from a study of T-cell reconstitution after alpha-beta-depleted transplantation in children. Points from the study as a whole: Most T-cell counts and diversity one year after the transplant came from T cells that were newly produced. It was reported that alpha-beta T cells came from several hundred expanded graft clones (about two months after transplant).

There are many counts of this clonotype. Its target is not known. Germline V gives CDR1 SNHLY, CDR2 FYNNEI. V was pared by 5 bases and J by 4 bases, with 11 bases of the junction left unmatched. The CDR3 length is 16 residues. Unique molecular identifiers tagged the TCRbeta library. TCRdb reprocessed the PCR reads via MiXCR and lists one record per CDR3 protein. The sample records around 140,000 distinct CDR3 sequences, around 9% being singletons. The clonotype was recovered from a female patient aged 2 to 10 who had a stem cell transplant for congenital amegakaryocytic thrombocytopenia, so the T cells may come from the graft donor. The sequencing here drew on PBMCs, mostly from graft donor cells, taken 180 days after TCRalphabeta/CD19-depleted stem cell transplant. The V and J genes are TRBV2 and TRBJ1-1; 9 bases are a match to TRBD1. The CDR3 sequence is CASSTGQGFSSTEAFF. CDR3 in DNA: TGTGCCAGCAGTACCGGACAGGGGTTTTCAAGCACTGAAGCTTTCTTT.